This T cell receptor beta chain emerged from a study of cytomegalovirus exposure and HLA in healthy donors. The study's findings and limits: Later analysis placed DRB1 highest and HLA-C lowest in TCR association rates, which differed by HLA locus.

The study ran its PCR with 60 Vbeta and 13 Jbeta primers. The repertoire was sequenced with immunoSEQ multiplex PCR; TCRdb's copy has only in-frame clones and lacks some. In the table there are 130,000 or so clones, about 74% of which are singletons. CDR1 and CDR2 (germline): KGHSH, LQKENI. V lost 6 bases and J 2 bases, leaving 13 bases between the germline ends. This CDR3 spans 14 amino acids. With respect to this clone: No antigen is known for it.

The chain combines TRBV18 with TRBJ1-2; tentatively, D is TRBD1 (5 bases). Sequences were obtained from PBMCs. The clonotype originates from a young man in good health and CMV-seronegative. CDR3 nucleotides: TGTGCCAGCTCTACCGGGAGGGGAAACTATGGCTACACCTTC. As protein: CASSTGRGNYGYTF. Full variable domain (rest looked up from reference TRBV18 and TRBJ1-2): NAGVMQNPRHLVRRRGQEARLRCSPMKGHSHVYWYRQLPEEGLKFMVYLQKENIIDESGMPKERFSAEFPKEGPSILRIQQVVRGDSAAYFCASSTGRGNYGYTFGSGTRLTVV.